This entry lists 9 T cell receptor beta chains sequenced from one sample in a study of blood T cells in healthy people across ages. The use of a sample-barcoded 5' primer and a J-beta primer mix characterized a second PCR of about 7 to 12 cycles. TCRdb re-analysed the 5' RACE reads in MiXCR, keeping a single row per CDR3 protein. The sample includes about 730,000 distinct CDR3 sequences, roughly 44% of them seen just once. Sequenced: blood. These receptors were collected from an older woman in good health.

This sequence joins TRBV4-3 and TRBJ1-2, with 9 bases lining up with TRBD1. The length of the CDR3 is 14 residues. J was trimmed by 5 bases and V by 0 bases; bases with no gene match: 1. The germline CDR1 and CDR2 sequences are LGHNA and YSLEER. The CDR3 coding sequence is TGCGCCAGCAGCCAAGAGGGGACAGGGTATGGCTACACCTTC. Translated: CASSQEGTGYGYTF.

The J gene is TRBJ2-7, the V gene TRBV7-2; TRBD1 aligns across 8 bases. Per the germline V gene, CDR1 is SGHTA and CDR2 is FQGNSA. The CDR3 is 15 residues long. The junction had 8 bases not matched to a gene; V was cut back by 5 bases and J by 2 bases. As DNA, the CDR3 is TGTGCCAGCAGCGTGTCGACAGGGGTTACCTACGAGCAGTACTTC. Its protein is CASSVSTGVTYEQYF.

The chain links TRBV10-3 to TRBJ2-7, with 9 bases lining up with TRBD2. Germline lookup yields CDR1 ENHRY and CDR2 SYGVKD. Trimming removed 6 bases from V and 4 bases from J; junction bases left unmatched: 10. CDR3 length equals 15 residues. The CDR3: CAIRQRLAEPYEQYF. The CDR3 DNA follows: TGTGCCATCAGGCAGCGACTAGCGGAACCTTACGAGCAGTACTTC.

The chain couples TRBV14 to TRBJ2-6; TRBD1 aligns across 8 bases. Germline V gene data show CDR1 as SGHDN and CDR2 as FVKESK. Trimming took 3 bases from V and 2 from J; bases not matched to a gene: 3. CDR3 length: 16 amino acids. Written as DNA, the CDR3 is TGTGCCAGCAGCCAGACACAGGGGGCTGGGGCCAACGTCCTGACTTTC. This sequence encodes CASSQTQGAGANVLTF.

The J gene is TRBJ2-3, the V gene TRBV12-3 or TRBV12-4; D unclear. CDR3 size: 13 residues. Trimming took off 6 bases at V and 6 bases at J, with 13 bases between the two ends. CDR3 residues: CASRKSGVDTQYF. CDR3 DNA sequence: TGTGCCAGCAGGAAATCGGGTGTGGATACGCAGTATTTT.

This clonotype was picked up one time. Germline is not matched at one junction end, which may reflect a read error. V usage is TRBV4-1 and J usage is TRBJ1-2; D remains unclear. The germline CDR1 and CDR2 sequences are MGHRA and YSYEKL. The CDR3 is made up of 14 amino acids. The CDR3 sequence is CASSQDTFIYGCTF. CDR3 sequence (DNA): TGCGCCAGCAGCCAAGATACCTTCATCTATGGCTGCACCTTC.

V gene TRBV9 combines with J gene TRBJ2-1, with unresolved D. Trimming left V 0 bases short and J 5 bases short, with 9 bases between. Germline CDR1 reads SGDLS; CDR2 reads YYNGEE. The CDR3 contains 14 residues. For the CDR3, the DNA is TGTGCCAGCAGCGTAGTCGGACGGGACAATGAGCAGTTCTTC. Its translation is CASSVVGRDNEQFF.

With respect to this clonotype: This could be a read error, since a much larger clone is one nucleotide away. The chain recombines TRBV3-1 with TRBJ2-3; D not certain. Per germline, CDR1 LGHDT and CDR2 YNNKEL (reference sequence). CDR3 size: 12 residues. CDR3 bases: TGTGCCATCAGCCAAGAGGTTGATACGCAGTATTTT. Translating it yields CAISQEVDTQYF.

This clonotype has more than one count but fewer than ten. V is TRBV6-5 and J is TRBJ2-4; 16 bases are a match to TRBD2. The J call is in doubt because the DNA end fits TRBJ2-5 better. Germline V gives CDR1 MNHEY, CDR2 SVGAGI. The CDR3 is made up of 18 amino acids. CDR3 sequence reads: CASSYSSGLAGGPETQYF. The CDR3 DNA reads as TGTGCCAGCAGTTACTCATCGGGACTAGCGGGGGGGCCAGAGACCCAGTACTTC.